This TCR beta chain appears in the sequencing data of a study of shared clonotypes between healthy human individuals (dated by TCRdb to the early 2020s). In terms of the full investigation: A couple of women and three men aged 18 to 49 years were included in the cohort. Per donor, three plates each were used for CD4 naive and CD4 memory, two for CD8 naive, and one for CD8 memory. The study deeply sequenced blood TCR repertoires of five healthy adults to estimate repertoire size and the extent of clonotype sharing between individuals. Different laboratories and diverse techniques were used to prepare libraries and sequence TCR repertoires, to increase sequencing depth and limit assay-specific biases. Between about 0.85 and 8.9 billion PBMCs per donor were obtained by leukapheresis. The full study reports these points: About 5% of naive CD4, approximately 3.7% of naive CD8, about 2.5% of memory CD4, and 0.4% of memory CD8 clonotypes were shared across a few donors. Rarefaction of sorted-subset datasets indicated incomplete sequencing despite the large sequencing depth. Higher generation probabilities were observed for clonotypes shared by all four sorted-subset donors than for non-shared clonotypes. Sampling was restricted to blood, and TCR repertoires in tissues likely differ from the TCR repertoires found in blood. The genetic and exposure-history diversity represented was limited by the small number of donors. Larger estimated clonotype richness was generally found for naive subsets than for memory subsets. Based on pairwise subsampling, the degree of clonotype sharing among donors was expected to be affected by sequencing depth.

For the CD8 naive samples, CD45RO-negative cells were positively selected for CCR7, yielding a CD45RA+CCR7+ population from which TemRA cells were excluded. The donors were healthy, HIV-negative adults who had no recently reported acute infections or vaccinations. All donors were Caucasian adults living in Nashville, Tennessee, USA. Blood was obtained by leukapheresis, after which PBMCs were separated by Ficoll-Histopaque density gradient centrifugation and cryopreserved in liquid nitrogen vapor phase. Analytical flow cytometry was used to check the purity and quantity of each magnetically sorted T cell population. From each sorted fraction, genomic DNA was isolated and quantified by UV absorbance on a Nanodrop 2000c. With regard to this clone: The antigen it binds to is not known. No base qualities exist here, and no much larger clone lies one base off it.

The CDR3 measures 12 amino acids from cysteine to phenylalanine. The kept DNA is CDR3 alone, 36 bases in frame from the first base. The V end loses 5 bases and the J end loses 1 base, and a stretch of 6 bases separates them. CDR1 and CDR2 are read off the germline V gene (reference sequence) as SGHNT and YYREEE. Using the deep immunoSEQ assay, TCR CDR3 regions were amplified from genomic DNA by multiplex PCR. Genomic DNA extracted from each cell subset was distributed evenly over all wells of several immunoSEQ 96-well plates, and each plate served as one replicate. For sorted subsets, about 200 ng genomic DNA, equal to some 28,000 T cell genomes, was loaded into each replicate PCR. The purified libraries were quantified using a Qubit 3.0 fluorometer, sized with a Bioanalyzer 2100, and then quantified again using the KAPA Library Quantification kit. Every immunoSEQ 96-well plate was sequenced on a dedicated single-read 150-cycle Illumina NextSeq 550 flow cell. The authors' analysis ran thus. Because only junctional sequences without quality scores were contained in the immunoSEQ output, filtering matching that applied to full-length reads could not be performed. Sequences were annotated with PyIR, a Python wrapper for IgBLAST v1.9, using IMGT germline references to assign V/J genes and CDR3. Reads were removed for weak V/J assignments (E-value above 1e-6), missing CDR3, stop codons, out-of-frame junctions, or ambiguous translated residues. V3J clonotypes were defined by identical inferred V gene, J gene, and CDR3 amino acid sequence. To compute the percentage overlap between repertoires, the number of shared unique clonotypes was divided by the size of the smaller repertoire. Three approaches were used to assess repertoire richness: RTK rarefaction, the Chao1 estimator, and Recon v2.1 estimates of unobserved clonotypes. For all TCRbeta clonotypes obtained by the gDNA method from a few donors, generation probabilities were computed with OLGA. What TCRdb holds here is the immuneACCESS table cut down to in-frame rearrangements. Part of the clones is not present; checked against another copy, under half of the missing clones reflect an unresolved V gene, and the others are unexplained. For V, J and clone size, that table is used; D and trimming come from the DNA. This sample has around 2.1 million clones in its table, and roughly 91% of those were observed once. The top ten constitute over 1.5% of the sample.

This TCR was recovered from a man aged 18 to 30 in good health. Some clones in this sample may be carry-over from other donors' samples. The material sequenced was naive CD8+ T cells from PBMCs. Explained via the paper, the cell subset or site label denotes: CD45RA+CCR7+. The chain was built from TRBV5-4 and TRBJ1-1, and TRBD1 may be the D gene, going by 6 matching bases. Here the CDR3 is given as CASRTGNTEAFF. The sequenced DNA: TGTGCCAGCAGGACAGGGAACACTGAAGCTTTCTTT.